These 15 T cell receptor beta chains came from one sample sequenced in a study of beta chain features in type 1 diabetes. The entirety of the isolated RNA underwent reverse transcription, so expressed TCRB transcripts were sequenced. TCRdb's copy holds only in-frame clones and misses some; the assay was immunoSEQ multiplex PCR. The profile shows 300,000 to 350,000 clones, approximately 13% of them singletons. What these receptors recognize is not known. Study findings and constraints: A moderate, significant TCRB CDR3 shortening appeared in type 1 diabetes across four CD4+ subsets.

The sequenced material came from naive CD4+ T cells from blood. These receptors all stem from a woman younger than 30 with type 1 diabetes.

This rearrangement joins TRBV9 to TRBJ2-3, with D maybe TRBD1 (6 bases). Germline V gene lookup returns CDR1 SGDLS and CDR2 YYNGEE. V lost 4 bases to trimming and J lost 1 base, with 10 bases between them. The CDR3 is made up of 14 amino acids. The CDR3 reads CASSKQGGTDTQYF. The CDR3 coding sequence is TGTGCCAGCAGCAAACAGGGAGGCACAGATACGCAGTATTTT.

This sequence joins TRBV20-1 and TRBJ1-2, with a weak D call TRBD1 (6 bases). Between the trimmed V and J ends, which lost 7 bases and 7 bases, there was a span of 13 bases. Looked up from germline, CDR1 is DFQATT and CDR2 is SNEGSKA (reference sequence). The CDR3 is made up of 11 amino acids. CDR3 in DNA: TGCAGTGGGGCAGGGGTGGGTGGCTACACCTTC. This gives the protein CSGAGVGGYTF.

This chain connects TRBV18 to TRBJ2-3, with D possibly matching TRBD1 (5 bases). This CDR3 is built from 14 residues. The V end was cut by 4 bases, the J end by 1 base, with 9 bases between. CDR1 is KGHSH, CDR2 LQKENI, per germline. This CDR3 is CASSQGIGTDTQYF. The DNA of the CDR3 is TGTGCCAGCTCACAGGGGATCGGCACAGATACGCAGTATTTT.

The chain combines TRBV28 with TRBJ1-1; D possibly corresponds to TRBD1 (5 bases). Germline V gives CDR1 MDHEN, CDR2 SYDVKM. The V end lost 8 bases, the J end lost 5 bases, and 15 bases lay between the germline ends. This CDR3 is built from 13 residues. CDR3 DNA: TGTGCCAGCTGGGGCTTTCGGGTTACTGAAGCTTTCTTT. Translation gives CASWGFRVTEAFF.

This clone has only a few counts. This rearrangement joins TRBV27 to TRBJ1-2; TRBD1 might be the D (5 bases). V was shortened by 2 bases and J by 4 bases, with 11 bases between the two germline ends. The CDR3 is 14 amino acids. Germline CDR1 reads MNHEY; CDR2 reads SMNVEV (reference sequence). CDR3 sequence reads: CASSLREGIYGYTF. CDR3 nucleotides: TGTGCCAGCAGTTTAAGGGAGGGGATCTATGGCTACACCTTC.

The chain is built from TRBV14 and TRBJ2-7, with D unresolved. The length of the CDR3 is 13 residues. CDR1 SGHDN and CDR2 FVKESK come from the germline V gene. Trimming shortened V by 4 bases and J by 0 bases, and 7 bases separated the two germline ends. The chain's CDR3 is CASSRGNSYEQYV. CDR3 DNA: TGTGCCAGCAGCCGCGGAAACTCCTACGAGCAGTACGTC.

This chain uses TRBV18 with TRBJ2-7, with a weak D call TRBD1 (6 bases). The CDR3 covers 15 residues. Trimming removed 2 bases from V and 1 base from J, with 12 bases in between. CDR1 is KGHSH and CDR2 is LQKENI in the germline V gene. CDR3 nucleotides: TGTGCCAGCTCACCAGGAACAGGGTTATCCTACGAGCAGTACTTC. Translation: CASSPGTGLSYEQYF.

There are a few counts of this clone. The chain uses TRBV9 and TRBJ2-7; TRBD1 might be the D (6 bases). V dropped 3 bases and J dropped 1 base, with 11 bases sitting between them. Germline-derived CDR1 and CDR2 are SGDLS and YYNGEE. This CDR3 spans 14 amino acids. CDR3 amino acids: CASSATGTSYEQYF. The CDR3 bases are TGTGCCAGCAGCGCCACCGGGACATCCTACGAGCAGTACTTC.

V gene TRBV28 combines with J gene TRBJ2-4; perhaps TRBD2 as D (7 bases). The CDR3 consists of 15 residues. V dropped 3 bases and J dropped 0 bases, with 9 bases sitting between them. Germline V gene data show CDR1 as MDHEN and CDR2 as SYDVKM. The CDR3 reads CASSFGGLAKNIQYF. CDR3 sequence (DNA): TGTGCCAGCAGTTTCGGGGGGCTAGCCAAAAACATTCAGTACTTC. Looking up the rest from reference TRBV28 and TRBJ2-4 gives the full variable domain: DVKVTQSSRYLVKRTGEKVFLECVQDMDHENMFWYRQDPGLGLRLIYFSYDVKMKEKGDIPEGYSVSREKKERFSLILESASTNQTSMYLCASSFGGLAKNIQYFGAGTRLSVL.

The chain employs TRBV2 and TRBJ2-1; perhaps TRBD2 as D (6 bases). Germline values: CDR1 SNHLY, CDR2 FYNNEI. V lost 3 bases to trimming and J lost 8 bases, with 8 bases between them. The CDR3 is 12 amino acids. This CDR3 reads CASSEGGYEQFF. The CDR3 DNA follows: TGTGCCAGCAGTGAGGGGGGTTATGAGCAGTTCTTC. The full variable domain, in which reference TRBV2 and TRBJ2-1 provide the parts outside the CDR3, is EPEVTQTPSHQVTQMGQEVILRCVPISNHLYFYWYRQILGQKVEFLVSFYNNEISEKSEIFDDQFSVERPDGSNFTLKIRSTKLEDSAMYFCASSEGGYEQFFGPGTRLTVL.

The chain links TRBV2 to TRBJ1-1; no firm D call. The germline V gene has CDR1 SNHLY and CDR2 FYNNEI. V lost 8 bases, J lost 1 base, and 17 bases lay in between. This CDR3 has 15 residues. As DNA, the CDR3 is TGTGCCAGCCAGATTAACGGGAACCCGAACACTGAAGCTTTCTTT. Its protein product is CASQINGNPNTEAFF.

The V gene is TRBV5-4, the J gene TRBJ2-2; TRBD1 is a possible D gene (6 bases). Trimming left V 4 bases short and J 6 bases short, with 19 bases between. This CDR3 spans 16 amino acids. Germline CDR1 SGHNT, CDR2 YYREEE (reference sequence). The CDR3 spells CASSAAKDSRAGELFF. CDR3 DNA: TGTGCCAGCAGCGCCGCAAAGGACAGCCGAGCCGGGGAGCTGTTTTTT.

This chain connects TRBV6-6 to TRBJ1-2; 12 nucleotides agree with TRBD1. The germline gives CDR1 MNHNY, CDR2 SVGAGI (reference sequence). This CDR3 region has 15 residues. Trimming removed 6 bases from V and 4 bases from J; junction bases left unmatched: 6. CDR3 sequence: CASSQGQGAAYGYTF. CDR3 in DNA: TGTGCCAGCAGCCAGGGACAGGGGGCGGCCTATGGCTACACCTTC.

This clone has a handful of counts. This chain uses TRBV27 with TRBJ2-1, with 7 bases identical to TRBD2. In germline, CDR1 is MNHEY, CDR2 SMNVEV (reference sequence). V trimming: 3 bases; J trimming: 4 bases; junction bases outside the gene matches: 12. The CDR3 runs 17 residues. This chain's CDR3 is CASSFGGGILNYNEQFF. The CDR3 DNA sequence: TGTGCCAGCAGTTTTGGCGGGGGTATCCTAAATTACAATGAGCAGTTCTTC.

The DNA for the CDR3 is TGTGCCAGCAGCTCCGGACAGCCGAACACTGAAGCTTTCTTT. Its protein is CASSSGQPNTEAFF. V gene TRBV5-4 combines with J gene TRBJ1-1; weak D call: TRBD1 (6 bases). V was cut by 3 bases and J by 1 base, with 10 bases left in between. The length of the CDR3 is 14 residues. The germline V gene encodes CDR1 SGHNT and CDR2 YYREEE (reference sequence).